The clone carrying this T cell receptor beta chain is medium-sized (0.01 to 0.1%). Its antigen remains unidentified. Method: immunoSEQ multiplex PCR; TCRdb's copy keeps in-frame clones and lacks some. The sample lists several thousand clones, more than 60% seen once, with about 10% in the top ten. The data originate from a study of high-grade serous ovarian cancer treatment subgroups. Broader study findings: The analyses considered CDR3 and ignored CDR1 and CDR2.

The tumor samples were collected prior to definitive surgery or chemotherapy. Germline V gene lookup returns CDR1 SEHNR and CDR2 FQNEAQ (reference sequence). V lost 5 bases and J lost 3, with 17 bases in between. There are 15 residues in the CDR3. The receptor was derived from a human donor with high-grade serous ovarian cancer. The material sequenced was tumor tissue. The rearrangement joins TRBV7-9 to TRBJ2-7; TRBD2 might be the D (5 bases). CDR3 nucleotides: TGTGCCAGCAGCCTCAACGAGGGAGCAGTCTACGAGCAGTACTTC. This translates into CASSLNEGAVYEQYF.